This passage covers 3 T cell receptor beta chains from one sample sequenced in a study of neurological immune-mediated disorders (dated by TCRdb to about 2019). Library generation was performed with 5' RACE. Instrument on record: Illumina HiSeq 2500. TCRdb applied fastp at Q25 and MiXCR to the public reads, then kept only in-frame beta chains. Every distinct CDR3 protein forms one entry, paired with its most common genes and DNA. This sample has roughly 19,000 distinct CDR3 sequences in its table, and 6% to 8.5% of those were observed once. The top ten constitute less than 20% of the sample. Source material: CD8+ T cells from blood. These receptors all stem from a woman aged 30 to 39 with HTLV-1-associated myelopathy (HAM/TSP).

Worth noting for this clonotype: The germline gene is not matched at one end of the junction; a read error may be the cause. The chain employs TRBV29-1 and TRBJ1-2; weak D call: TRBD1 (6 bases). Germline V CDR1 and CDR2: SQVTM, ANQGSEA. This CDR3 has 11 residues. The CDR3 loop is CSGVGQPGYTF. CDR3 coding DNA: TGTAGCGGCGTAGGACAGCCTGGCTACACCTTC.

The table lists this clonotype with many counts. This chain uses TRBV6-5 with TRBJ2-3; D may correspond to TRBD1 or TRBD2 (6 bases each). V shed 0 bases and J shed 0 bases, with 7 bases lying between them. The germline V gene has CDR1 MNHEY and CDR2 SVGAGI. The CDR3 runs 15 residues. The CDR3 bases are TGTGCCAGCAGTTACTCGGGGGGCAGCACAGATACGCAGTATTTT. Translated: CASSYSGGSTDTQYF.

There are many counts of this clonotype. The chain has TRBV30 and TRBJ2-7; 7 bases match TRBD1. Germline V lookup: CDR1 GTSNPN, CDR2 SVGIG (reference sequence). With 6 bases clipped from V and 3 bases from J, the junction kept 2 bases outside the gene matches. The CDR3 totals 11 residues. CDR3 protein: CACRDSYEQYF. The CDR3 bases are TGTGCCTGCAGGGACAGCTACGAGCAGTACTTC.